These 17 T cell receptor beta chains were all obtained from the same sample, sequenced in a study of blood T cell repertoires in COVID-19. TCRdb keeps only in-frame clones here, not all; method: immunoSEQ multiplex PCR. The table lists about 230,000 clones, 65% to 85% of them singletons. Material for sequencing was peripheral blood. The receptors derive from a man aged 45-65 years with active or convalescent COVID-19.

The chain is built from TRBV3-1 (or the pseudogene TRBV3-2) and TRBJ1-1; D is unclear. CDR1 is LGHDT and CDR2 is YNNKEL in the germline V gene (reference sequence). The ends were cut back, 0 bases at V and 5 bases at J, with 4 bases in the middle. This CDR3 is 12 amino acids long. This CDR3 reads CASSQDRTEAFF. The CDR3 DNA reads TGTGCCAGCAGCCAAGATCGGACTGAAGCTTTCTTT.

The genes are TRBV19 and TRBJ1-2; 9 bases fit TRBD1. V lost 6 bases and J lost 6; bases outside the gene matches: 11. The germline gives CDR1 LNHDA, CDR2 SQIVND (reference sequence). The CDR3 contains 15 residues. The CDR3 DNA follows: TGTGCCAGTAGCCCCTCCGCGGGACAGGGAAATGGCTACACCTTC. Translating gives CASSPSAGQGNGYTF.

J is TRBJ2-2 and V is TRBV29-1, with D perhaps matching TRBD1 (5 bases). V was pared by 5 bases and J by 6 bases, with 16 bases between. Per germline, CDR1 SQVTM and CDR2 ANQGSEA. The CDR3 spans 14 residues. CDR3 nucleotides: TGCAGCGTTCTACCCCAGGGCGAGGCCGGGGAGCTGTTTTTT. Its translation is CSVLPQGEAGELFF.

CDR3 residues: CASSIGDMSTDTQYF. CDR3 DNA sequence: TGTGCCAGTAGTATAGGGGACATGTCCACAGATACGCAGTATTTT. The chain is built from TRBV19 and TRBJ2-3, with D perhaps TRBD1 (6 bases). The CDR3 runs 15 residues. V shed 1 base and J shed 2 bases, with 10 bases lying between them. In germline, CDR1 is LNHDA, CDR2 SQIVND (reference sequence).

A single count supports this clone. The chain employs TRBV28 and TRBJ1-6; no clear D gene. Germline CDR1 is MDHEN and CDR2 is SYDVKM. With 3 bases removed from V and 5 bases from J, the gap between germline ends came to 5 bases. This CDR3 has 13 amino acids. CDR3 sequence reads: CASSFSDNSPLHF. CDR3 in DNA: TGTGCCAGCAGTTTCTCAGATAATTCACCCCTCCACTTT.

This chain uses TRBV29-1 with TRBJ2-2, with 10 bases matching TRBD2. The CDR3 has 16 amino acids. Trimming at V came to 2 bases and at J to 0 bases, leaving 3 bases not matched to a gene. Looked up from germline, CDR1 is SQVTM and CDR2 is ANQGSEA. The CDR3 loop is CSVETSGATNTGELFF. The CDR3 region has the DNA TGCAGCGTTGAAACTAGCGGGGCCACGAACACCGGGGAGCTGTTTTTT.

The V call is TRBV30, the J call TRBJ2-3; 8 nucleotides match TRBD1. This CDR3 spans 15 amino acids. The germline gives CDR1 GTSNPN, CDR2 SVGIG (reference sequence). After removal of 5 bases from V and 2 bases from J, the junction contained 9 bases not matched to a gene. In nucleotides, the CDR3 is TGTGCCTGGGGGTCCACAGGGGGGATCACAGATACGCAGTATTTT. Protein product: CAWGSTGGITDTQYF. Drawing the rest from reference TRBV30 and TRBJ2-3, the complete variable domain is SQTIHQWPATLVQPVGSPLSLECTVEGTSNPNLYWYRQAAGRGLQLLFYSVGIGQISSEVPQNLSASRPQDRQFILSSKKLLLSDSGFYLCAWGSTGGITDTQYFGPGTRLTVL.

The rearrangement joins TRBV6-2 or TRBV6-3 to TRBJ1-1; D gene ambiguous. Trimming shortened V by 4 bases and J by 4 bases, and 10 bases separated the two germline ends. This CDR3 has 13 amino acids. Germline CDR1 is MNHEY and CDR2 is SVGEGT. CDR3 amino acids: CASSLVRSTEAFF. In DNA, the CDR3 is TGTGCCAGCAGTTTGGTCCGGAGCACTGAAGCTTTCTTT.

The gene calls are TRBV19 and TRBJ2-3; possibly TRBD2 for D (5 bases). Germline assignment: CDR1 LNHDA and CDR2 SQIVND (reference sequence). The V and J ends lost 6 bases and 3 bases respectively, with 13 bases between them. The CDR3 extends over 14 amino acids. CDR3 residues: CASRLSGRTDTQYF. The CDR3 nucleotides are TGTGCCAGTAGGCTCAGCGGCAGGACAGATACGCAGTATTTT. Filled out from reference TRBV19 and TRBJ2-3, the complete variable domain reads DGGITQSPKYLFRKEGQNVTLSCEQNLNHDAMYWYRQDPGQGLRLIYYSQIVNDFQKGDIAEGYSVSREKKESFPLTVTSAQKNPTAFYLCASRLSGRTDTQYFGPGTRLTVL.

The V call is TRBV4-1, the J call TRBJ2-1, with unresolved D. With 4 bases removed from V and 4 bases from J, the gap between germline ends came to 17 bases. In germline, CDR1 is MGHRA, CDR2 YSYEKL. The CDR3 covers 16 residues. CDR3 bases: TGCGCCAGCAGCCTCCGAGGCAACCGGATTTACAATGAGCAGTTCTTC. This translates into CASSLRGNRIYNEQFF.

The chain links TRBV10-3 to TRBJ1-1; D gene uncertain. Germline V lookup: CDR1 ENHRY, CDR2 SYGVKD. Trimming pared 5 bases from V and 1 base from J, leaving 11 bases between. CDR3 length: 14 residues. CDR3 coding DNA: TGTGCCATCAGTAAAGATCCGGGGAACACTGAAGCTTTCTTT. It translates to CAISKDPGNTEAFF.

The chain couples TRBV7-2 to TRBJ2-3, with D tentatively TRBD1 (5 bases). With 2 bases removed from V and 1 base from J, the gap between germline ends came to 10 bases. The CDR3 consists of 15 residues. Germline V gene lookup returns CDR1 SGHTA and CDR2 FQGNSA. DNA of the CDR3: TGTGCCAGCAGCTTACTTCCCAGGGGCACAGATACGCAGTATTTT. This sequence encodes CASSLLPRGTDTQYF.

The gene calls are TRBV19 and TRBJ1-1, with a weak D call TRBD1 (6 bases). Germline values: CDR1 LNHDA, CDR2 SQIVND (reference sequence). The CDR3 length is 16 residues. Between the trimmed V and J ends, which lost 5 bases and 2 bases, there was a span of 18 bases. This CDR3 is CASSVLSPGHNTEAFF. CDR3 bases: TGTGCCAGTAGTGTCCTGTCGCCGGGACACAACACTGAAGCTTTCTTT. Combining the CDR3 with reference TRBV19 and TRBJ1-1 gives the whole variable domain DGGITQSPKYLFRKEGQNVTLSCEQNLNHDAMYWYRQDPGQGLRLIYYSQIVNDFQKGDIAEGYSVSREKKESFPLTVTSAQKNPTAFYLCASSVLSPGHNTEAFFGQGTRLTVV.

This clone occurred once. The J gene is TRBJ2-6, the V gene TRBV5-1; D is possibly TRBD1 (5 bases). V was pared by 0 bases and J by 0 bases, with 7 bases between. Germline CDR1 and CDR2: SGHRS and YFSETQ. The length of the CDR3 is 16 residues. In nucleotides, the CDR3 is TGCGCCAGCAGCTTGGGACAGCACTCTGGGGCCAACGTCCTGACTTTC. This gives the protein CASSLGQHSGANVLTF.

The chain carries TRBV28 and TRBJ2-5; D may be TRBD1 (6 bases). This CDR3 is built from 16 residues. From germline, CDR1 is MDHEN and CDR2 SYDVKM. With 2 bases removed from V and 2 bases from J, the gap between germline ends came to 15 bases. The CDR3: CASSLVGRGRQETQYF. The CDR3 DNA reads as TGTGCCAGCAGTTTAGTTGGAAGGGGGAGACAAGAGACCCAGTACTTC.

This chain joins TRBV4-1 and TRBJ1-1; 9 positions agree with TRBD1. The CDR3 is made up of 14 amino acids. The junction had 6 bases not matched to a gene; V was cut back by 2 bases and J by 8 bases. CDR1 is MGHRA, CDR2 YSYEKL, per germline. In DNA form, the CDR3 reads TGCGCCAGCAGCCAACCCGGGACAGGGATGGAAGCTTTCTTT. The encoded protein is CASSQPGTGMEAFF.

This clone has a handful of counts. The rearrangement uses TRBV5-1 and TRBJ1-6; no firm D call. V lost 0 bases and J 6 bases, leaving 10 bases between the germline ends. Germline loops: CDR1 SGHRS, CDR2 YFSETQ. The CDR3 contains 15 residues. CDR3 sequence (DNA): TGCGCCAGCAGCTTGGTCGGTGAGGGTAATTCACCCCTCCACTTT. It is translated as CASSLVGEGNSPLHF.